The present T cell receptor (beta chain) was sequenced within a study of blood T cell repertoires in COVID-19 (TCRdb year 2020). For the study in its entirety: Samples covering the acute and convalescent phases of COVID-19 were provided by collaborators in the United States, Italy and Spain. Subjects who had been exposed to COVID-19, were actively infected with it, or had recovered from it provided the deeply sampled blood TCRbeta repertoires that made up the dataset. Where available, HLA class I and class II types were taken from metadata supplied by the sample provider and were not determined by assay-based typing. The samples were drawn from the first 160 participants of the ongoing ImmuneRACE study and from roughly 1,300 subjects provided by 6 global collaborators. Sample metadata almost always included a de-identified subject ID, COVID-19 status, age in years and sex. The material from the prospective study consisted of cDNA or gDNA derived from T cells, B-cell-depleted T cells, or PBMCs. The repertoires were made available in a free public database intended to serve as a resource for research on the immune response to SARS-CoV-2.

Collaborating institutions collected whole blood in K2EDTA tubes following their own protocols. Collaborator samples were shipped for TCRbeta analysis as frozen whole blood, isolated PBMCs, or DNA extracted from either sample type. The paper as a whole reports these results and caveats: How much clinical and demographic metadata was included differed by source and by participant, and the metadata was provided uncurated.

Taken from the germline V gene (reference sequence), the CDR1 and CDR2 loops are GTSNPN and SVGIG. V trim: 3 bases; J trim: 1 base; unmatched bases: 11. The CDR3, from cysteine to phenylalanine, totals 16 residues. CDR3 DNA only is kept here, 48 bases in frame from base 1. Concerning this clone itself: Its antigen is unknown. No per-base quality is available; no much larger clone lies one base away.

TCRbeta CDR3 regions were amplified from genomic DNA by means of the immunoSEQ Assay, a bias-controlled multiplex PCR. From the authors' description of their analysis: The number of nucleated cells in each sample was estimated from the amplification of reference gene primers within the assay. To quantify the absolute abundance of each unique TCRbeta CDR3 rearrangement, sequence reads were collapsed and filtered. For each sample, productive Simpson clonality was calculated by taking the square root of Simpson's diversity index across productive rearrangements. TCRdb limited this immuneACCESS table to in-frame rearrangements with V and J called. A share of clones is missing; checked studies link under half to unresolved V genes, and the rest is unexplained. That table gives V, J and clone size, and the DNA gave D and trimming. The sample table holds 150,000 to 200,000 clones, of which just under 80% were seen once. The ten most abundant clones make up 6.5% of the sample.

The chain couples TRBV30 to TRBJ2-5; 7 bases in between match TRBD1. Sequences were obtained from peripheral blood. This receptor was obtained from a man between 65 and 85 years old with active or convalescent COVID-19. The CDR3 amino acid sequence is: CAWSSQGDTPQETQYF. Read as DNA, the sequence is TGTGCCTGGAGCTCCCAGGGGGACACCCCCCAAGAGACCCAGTACTTC.